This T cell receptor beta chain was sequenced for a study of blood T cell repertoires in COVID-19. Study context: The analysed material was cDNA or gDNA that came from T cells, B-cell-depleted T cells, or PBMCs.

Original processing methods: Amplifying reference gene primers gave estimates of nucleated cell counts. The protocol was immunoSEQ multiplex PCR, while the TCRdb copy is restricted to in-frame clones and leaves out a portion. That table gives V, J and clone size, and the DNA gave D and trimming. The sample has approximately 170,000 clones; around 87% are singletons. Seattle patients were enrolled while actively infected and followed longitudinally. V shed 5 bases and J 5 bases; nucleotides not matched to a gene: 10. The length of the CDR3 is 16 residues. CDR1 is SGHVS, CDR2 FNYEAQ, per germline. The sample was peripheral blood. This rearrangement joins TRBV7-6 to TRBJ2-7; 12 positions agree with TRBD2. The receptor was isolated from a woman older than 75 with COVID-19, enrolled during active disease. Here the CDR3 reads CASSPLTSGSKNEQYF. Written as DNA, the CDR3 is TGTGCCAGCAGCCCCTTGACTAGCGGGAGTAAGAACGAGCAGTACTTC.